The clone carrying this TCR beta chain has ten or more counts. The data derive from a study of blood T cells in healthy people across ages. Together with a sample-barcoded 5' primer, a J-beta primer mix was included in a second PCR lasting about 6 to 11 cycles. Each CDR3 protein gets one entry after TCRdb re-called the 5' RACE reads with MiXCR. The sample contains about 800,000 distinct CDR3 sequences, roughly 25% of which appear only once. Trimming removed 0 bases from V and 4 bases from J, with 0 bases in between. CDR3 length: 11 residues. Germline lookup yields CDR1 SGDLS and CDR2 YYNGEE. In addition, the sample was reused for a study of T cells of mothers and their children.

The gene calls are TRBV9 and TRBJ2-3, with D hard to call. The receptor's source is a boy younger than 18 in good health. Sequencing was performed on blood. CDR3 nucleotides: TGTGCCAGCAGCGTAGCAGATACGCAGTATTTT. Its protein is CASSVADTQYF.